The clone carrying this TCR beta chain showed up just a few times. These data originate in a study of blood T cells in healthy people across ages. The CDR3 loop spans 14 amino acids. A J-beta primer mix and a sample-barcoded 5' primer were used in a second PCR of roughly 6 to 11 cycles. TCRdb processed the 5' RACE reads anew with MiXCR; each CDR3 protein has one entry. This sample has 720,000 or so distinct CDR3 sequences, with around 38% found just once. The chain links TRBV21-1 to TRBJ2-5. TRBV21-1 is recorded as a pseudogene. Source material: blood. The TCR was taken from an elderly man in good health. The CDR3 DNA reads as TGTGCCAGCAGCAAAGAAGTGACCCCAGAAGAGCAGTACTTC. Protein: CASSKEVTPEEQYF.